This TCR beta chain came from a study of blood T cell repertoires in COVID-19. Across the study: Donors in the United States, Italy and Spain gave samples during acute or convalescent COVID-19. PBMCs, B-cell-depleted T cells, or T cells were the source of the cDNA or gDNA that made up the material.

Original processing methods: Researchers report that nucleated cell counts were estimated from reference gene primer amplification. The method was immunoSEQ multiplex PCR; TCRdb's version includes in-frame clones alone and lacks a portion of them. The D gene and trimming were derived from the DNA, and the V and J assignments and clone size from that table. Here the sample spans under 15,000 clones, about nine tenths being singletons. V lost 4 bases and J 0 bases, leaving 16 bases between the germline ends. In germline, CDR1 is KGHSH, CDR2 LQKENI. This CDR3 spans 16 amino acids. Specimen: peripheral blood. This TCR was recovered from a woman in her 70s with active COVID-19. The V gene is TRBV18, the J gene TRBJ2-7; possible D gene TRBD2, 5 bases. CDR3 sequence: CASSLIEGRSSYEQYF. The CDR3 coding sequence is TGTGCCAGCTCACTGATTGAGGGAAGAAGCTCCTACGAGCAGTACTTC.